Presented here are 14 T cell receptor beta chains from one specimen sequenced in a study of siplizumab effects on memory and regulatory T cells. The assay was immunoSEQ multiplex PCR, and TCRdb's table has in-frame clones only and misses some. The table shows some 100,000 clones, with about 91% occurring only once. Source material: CD4+ T cells sorted from blood. The receptors stem from a human donor in good health. Some clones in this sample may be carry-over from other donors' samples.

This clone showed up just once. The chain uses TRBV19 and TRBJ1-1, with 7 bases that match TRBD1. Germline CDR1 reads LNHDA; CDR2 reads SQIVND (reference sequence). The CDR3 sequence is 13 residues long. With V trimmed by 5 bases and J by 3 bases, 3 bases remained unmatched. CDR3 sequence reads: CASSSTGDTEAFF. The CDR3 nucleotides read TGTGCCAGTAGTTCCACAGGGGACACTGAAGCTTTCTTT.

The chain recombines TRBV19 with TRBJ2-1, with D unresolved. V lost 3 bases and J 0 bases, leaving 9 bases between the germline ends. There are 15 residues in the CDR3. Germline V gives CDR1 LNHDA, CDR2 SQIVND (reference sequence). As DNA, the CDR3 is TGTGCCAGTAGTATCCCCGGGTCCTCCTACAATGAGCAGTTCTTC. Residues: CASSIPGSSYNEQFF.

V is TRBV30 and J is TRBJ1-5; tentatively, D is TRBD1 (5 bases). CDR3 length: 13 amino acids. Trimming took 5 bases from V and 6 from J, leaving 14 bases between them. CDR1 is GTSNPN and CDR2 is SVGIG in the germline V gene (reference sequence). This CDR3 reads CAWGASGAQPQHF. Here the CDR3 DNA reads TGTGCCTGGGGCGCATCTGGGGCTCAGCCCCAGCATTTT.

CDR3 nucleotides: TGTGCCAGCAGCGGGCAGCGGGAGAAGTGGGAGACCCAGTACTTC. Residues: CASSGQREKWETQYF. The chain carries TRBV5-6 and TRBJ2-5; TRBD2 matches at 8 bases. This CDR3 has 15 amino acids. J gave up 5 bases and V 4 bases, and 10 bases lay outside the gene matches. Germline CDR1 SGHDT, CDR2 YYEEEE.

V usage is TRBV7-3 and J usage is TRBJ2-1; 11 nucleotides agree with TRBD2. The trim removed 1 base at V and 9 bases at J, leaving 8 bases unmatched. The CDR3 has 16 amino acids. CDR1 and CDR2 from the germline V gene are SGHTA and FQGTGA. CDR3: CASSLRGTSGLVEQFF. CDR3 nucleotides: TGTGCCAGCAGCTTAAGAGGGACTAGCGGACTCGTTGAGCAGTTCTTC.

The chain carries TRBV5-5 and TRBJ2-5; D unclear. Germline CDR1 and CDR2: SGHKS and YYEKEE (reference sequence). Trimming removed 0 bases at V and 2 bases at J, with 2 bases between. CDR3 length: 12 residues. CDR3 sequence reads: CASSLAQETQYF. The CDR3 nucleotides read TGTGCCAGCAGCTTGGCTCAAGAGACCCAGTACTTC.

The chain combines TRBV9 with TRBJ2-3, with 9 bases identical to TRBD1. This CDR3 has 16 residues. The V gene end was trimmed by 4 bases and the J gene end by 3 bases; junction bases not matched to a gene: 9. Germline-derived CDR1 and CDR2 are SGDLS and YYNGEE. The CDR3: CASSPRTGVGTDTQYF. The CDR3, as DNA: TGTGCCAGCAGCCCGAGGACAGGGGTGGGAACAGATACGCAGTATTTT. Drawing the rest from reference TRBV9 and TRBJ2-3, the complete variable domain is DSGVTQTPKHLITATGQRVTLRCSPRSGDLSVYWYQQSLDQGLQFLIQYYNGEERAKGNILERFSAQQFPDLHSELNLSSLELGDSALYFCASSPRTGVGTDTQYFGPGTRLTVL.

This chain connects TRBV5-4 to TRBJ1-2, with D hard to call. V lost 4 bases, J lost 8 bases, and 12 bases lay in between. The CDR3 has 12 residues. Germline V gene sequence: CDR1 SGHNT, CDR2 YYREEE (reference sequence). The CDR3 region has the DNA TGTGCCAGCAGCCTTAGGACGGGAGGCTACACCTTC. Encoded protein: CASSLRTGGYTF.

The rearrangement links TRBV6-1 to TRBJ1-5; the D is unclear. The CDR3 sequence is 13 residues long. Looked up from germline, CDR1 is MNHNS and CDR2 is SASEGT. The V and J ends lost 3 bases and 5 bases respectively, with 8 bases between them. For the CDR3, the DNA is TGTGCCAGCAGTGATGGATTATATCAGCCCCAGCATTTT. This translates into CASSDGLYQPQHF.

This clone was found once. This sequence joins TRBV20-1 and TRBJ2-5; the D gene is possibly TRBD2 (5 bases). The CDR3 has 11 amino acids. Looked up from germline, CDR1 is DFQATT and CDR2 is SNEGSKA (reference sequence). Trimming took 7 bases from V and 5 from J, leaving 11 bases between them. The CDR3 loop reads CSGVGSETQYF. The CDR3 nucleotides are TGCAGTGGAGTGGGGAGTGAGACCCAGTACTTC.

V and J are TRBV19 and TRBJ1-2; the D is unclear. The CDR3 is 14 amino acids. V lost 3 bases and J lost 2, with 10 bases in between. Germline V CDR1 and CDR2: LNHDA, SQIVND (reference sequence). CDR3 nucleotides: TGTGCCAGTAGTATGGCAGGCAACAACTATGGCTACACCTTC. It specifies CASSMAGNNYGYTF.

This clone was counted between two and nine times. The chain has TRBV6-6 and TRBJ1-4, with a possible D match to TRBD1 (6 bases). Trimming took off 3 bases at V and 3 bases at J, with 14 bases between the two ends. Looked up from germline, CDR1 is MNHNY and CDR2 is SVGAGI (reference sequence). The CDR3 sequence is 16 residues long. As DNA, the CDR3 is TGTGCCAGCAGTTATAAGGGGGGCTGGGCTAATGAAAAACTGTTTTTT. Translated, it gives CASSYKGGWANEKLFF.

The chain has TRBV28 and TRBJ2-1; unclear D gene. There are 10 residues in the CDR3. CDR1 and CDR2 (germline): MDHEN, SYDVKM. V was trimmed by 6 bases and J by 10 bases, leaving 7 bases between them. The CDR3 protein is CASRFREQFF. In DNA, the CDR3 is TGTGCCAGCAGGTTCAGGGAGCAGTTCTTC.

The chain employs TRBV7-3 and TRBJ2-1; the match to TRBD2 covers 7 bases. The length of the CDR3 is 16 residues. From germline, CDR1 is SGHTA and CDR2 FQGTGA. V trimming: 5 bases; J trimming: 0 bases; junction bases outside the gene matches: 7. CDR3 bases: TGTGCCAGCAGCACGAGGCGGGGGACCTCCTACAATGAGCAGTTCTTC. This encodes CASSTRRGTSYNEQFF.